Following are 26 T cell receptor beta chains from one sample sequenced in a study of CD8 T cells in ankylosing spondylitis. TCRdb re-derived calls from the 5' RACE reads in MiXCR, one entry per CDR3 protein. This table has roughly 280,000 distinct CDR3 sequences, roughly 20% appearing once. The sample consisted of blood, either unsorted or a sorted T cell fraction (not recorded which). The receptors derive from a male donor with ankylosing spondylitis or in good health (not recorded which).

This clonotype has a handful of counts. The V and J genes are TRBV5-1 and TRBJ2-5; 8 nucleotides agree with TRBD1. The germline V gene has CDR1 SGHRS and CDR2 YFSETQ. The CDR3 runs to 15 residues. J gave up 6 bases and V 2 bases, and 9 bases lay outside the gene matches. The DNA of the CDR3 is TGCGCCAGCAGCTTTGGTCTTGACAGGGGTCAGACCCAGTACTTC. Protein sequence: CASSFGLDRGQTQYF.

This chain uses TRBV9 with TRBJ2-1, with D possibly matching TRBD2 (5 bases). The CDR3 loop spans 13 amino acids. V shed 2 bases and J shed 9 bases, with 12 bases lying between them. Germline-derived CDR1 and CDR2 are SGDLS and YYNGEE. CDR3 nucleotides: TGTGCCAGCAGCGTTGGAGGTCAGGCTGAGCAGTTCTTC. Protein: CASSVGGQAEQFF.

The CDR3 region is CSAASGSTPLDEQFF. CDR3 coding DNA: TGCAGTGCCGCTAGCGGGAGTACACCGTTGGATGAGCAGTTCTTC. This chain links TRBV20-1 with TRBJ2-1, with 10 positions matching TRBD2. V lost 6 bases to trimming and J lost 8 bases; unmatched junction nucleotides: 13. Germline V gives CDR1 DFQATT, CDR2 SNEGSKA (reference sequence). The CDR3 is 15 residues long.

This clonotype was seen a handful of times. The rearrangement joins TRBV3-1 to TRBJ1-1, with D perhaps TRBD1 (5 bases). CDR3 length: 16 residues. V was trimmed by 3 bases and J by 1 base, leaving 15 bases between them. CDR1 is LGHDT and CDR2 is YNNKEL in the germline V gene (reference sequence). The CDR3 bases are TGTGCCAGCAGCCAGACGATTGGGGGAGGGAACACTGAAGCTTTCTTT. This codes for CASSQTIGGGNTEAFF.

This chain uses TRBV10-3 with TRBJ2-1; TRBD2 matches 11 bases. Germline V CDR1 and CDR2: ENHRY, SYGVKD. The CDR3 consists of 14 residues. Trimming cost V 6 bases and J 6 bases; bases outside gene matches: 4. CDR3 residues: CAISVGLAANEQFF. Here the CDR3 DNA reads TGTGCCATCAGCGTGGGACTAGCGGCCAATGAGCAGTTCTTC.

In this sample, this clonotype turned up a few times. The J gene is TRBJ2-5, the V gene TRBV29-1; 14 bases fit TRBD2. Germline values: CDR1 SQVTM, CDR2 ANQGSEA. J was trimmed by 5 bases and V by 4 bases; bases with no gene match: 18. This CDR3 has 19 amino acids. CDR3: CSVAPVGPGTSGRLETQYF. The CDR3 coding sequence is TGCAGCGTTGCACCCGTGGGTCCTGGGACTAGCGGGAGATTGGAGACCCAGTACTTC.

CDR3 amino acids: CAWGPGPEYF. CDR3 coding DNA: TGTGCCTGGGGGCCGGGACCGGAATATTTT. The gene calls are TRBV30 and TRBJ1-3; tentative D call: TRBD1 (5 bases). This CDR3 is 10 amino acids long. The V and J ends lost 5 bases and 15 bases respectively, with 14 bases between them. CDR1 GTSNPN and CDR2 SVGIG come from the germline V gene (reference sequence).

This clonotype came up a few times. J is TRBJ1-1 and V is TRBV3-1; D remains unclear. This CDR3 has 18 amino acids. The germline CDR1 and CDR2 sequences are LGHDT and YNNKEL (reference sequence). Trimming stripped 2 bases from V and 0 bases from J, with 19 bases between. The CDR3 nucleotides are TGTGCCAGCAGCCAATACTGGGCAGGCCGCAGCATGAACACTGAAGCTTTCTTT. Translating it yields CASSQYWAGRSMNTEAFF.

This clonotype was observed a handful of times. The gene calls are TRBV27 and TRBJ2-7, with D perhaps assigned TRBD1 or TRBD2 (5 bases each). The CDR3 is made up of 14 amino acids. Trimming shortened V by 9 bases and J by 0 bases, and 15 bases separated the two germline ends. The germline CDR1 and CDR2 sequences are MNHEY and SMNVEV (reference sequence). The CDR3 is CASRGTTSSYEQYV. As DNA, the CDR3 is TGTGCCAGTAGAGGGACCACAAGCTCCTACGAGCAGTACGTC.

This chain connects TRBV18 to TRBJ1-3; no clear D. V was trimmed by 1 base and J by 0 bases, leaving 13 bases between them. In germline, CDR1 is KGHSH, CDR2 LQKENI. The CDR3 extends over 17 amino acids. The DNA of the CDR3 is TGTGCCAGCTCACCACGGCAGAGTTCGAGCTCTGGAAACACCATATATTTT. Encoded protein: CASSPRQSSSSGNTIYF.

V and J are TRBV2 and TRBJ2-3; D perhaps matches TRBD1 (5 bases). CDR3 length equals 12 residues. V was clipped by 8 bases and J by 2 bases, with 8 bases between them. CDR1 is SNHLY and CDR2 is FYNNEI in the germline V gene. The CDR3 loop reads CASGAVTDTQYF. As DNA, the CDR3 is TGTGCCAGCGGGGCGGTCACAGATACGCAGTATTTT.

CDR3 in amino acids: CSASPQALAGYEQYV. The DNA of the CDR3 is TGCAGTGCTAGTCCCCAAGCGCTAGCGGGTTACGAGCAGTACGTC. V gene TRBV20-1 combines with J gene TRBJ2-7; 8 positions agree with TRBD2. Germline CDR1 reads DFQATT; CDR2 reads SNEGSKA (reference sequence). CDR3 length: 15 residues. J was trimmed by 4 bases and V by 3 bases; bases with no gene match: 11.

The gene calls are TRBV5-1 and TRBJ1-1, with a possible D match to TRBD1 (6 bases). The germline V gene has CDR1 SGHRS and CDR2 YFSETQ. The CDR3 runs to 15 residues. With 0 bases removed from V and 5 bases from J, the gap between germline ends came to 14 bases. This CDR3 is CASSLVGRGVTEAFF. The CDR3 DNA sequence: TGCGCCAGCAGCTTGGTGGGCAGGGGAGTTACTGAAGCTTTCTTT.

This clonotype was observed at least ten times. The rearrangement joins TRBV29-1 to TRBJ2-1; the D gene is possibly TRBD2 (7 bases). Looked up from germline, CDR1 is SQVTM and CDR2 is ANQGSEA. The CDR3 sequence is 15 residues long. V was cut by 5 bases and J by 2 bases, with 16 bases left in between. The CDR3 here is CSVPRTRGAYNEQFF. The CDR3 region has the DNA TGCAGCGTTCCGAGGACTAGGGGGGCCTACAATGAGCAGTTCTTC.

The chain is built from TRBV12-3 or TRBV12-4 and TRBJ1-1; maybe TRBD1 (5 bases). V lost 6 bases and J lost 6, with 14 bases in between. The CDR3 has 13 amino acids. The chain's CDR3 is CASRRDGLAEAFF. The CDR3 DNA sequence: TGTGCCAGCAGACGGGACGGACTCGCTGAAGCTTTCTTT.

This clonotype has a handful of counts. The V and J genes are TRBV29-1 and TRBJ2-1; 7 nucleotides match TRBD1. J was trimmed by 6 bases and V by 3 bases; bases with no gene match: 8. The CDR3 spans 14 residues. Germline V gene sequence: CDR1 SQVTM, CDR2 ANQGSEA. The CDR3 region has the DNA TGCAGCGTTGAGCCTTCGGACAGGCCCAATGAGCAGTTCTTC. Protein sequence: CSVEPSDRPNEQFF.

This clonotype was detected a few times. The chain joins TRBV4-1 to TRBJ1-2, with D tentatively TRBD1 (6 bases). Per the germline V gene, CDR1 is MGHRA and CDR2 is YSYEKL. The CDR3 runs 14 residues. V was shortened by 3 bases and J by 2 bases, with 10 bases between the two germline ends. The CDR3 here is CASSQSTGNYGYTF. The CDR3 bases are TGCGCCAGCAGCCAGTCGACAGGAAACTATGGCTACACCTTC.

The V gene is TRBV20-1, the J gene TRBJ2-3; the D gene is possibly TRBD2 (5 bases). Germline CDR1 reads DFQATT; CDR2 reads SNEGSKA (reference sequence). Trimming left V 2 bases short and J 1 base short, with 10 bases between. The CDR3 is 14 residues long. CDR3: CSARQEAGTDTQYF. CDR3 nucleotides: TGCAGTGCTAGACAGGAGGCAGGCACAGATACGCAGTATTTT.

The rearrangement joins TRBV4-2 to TRBJ1-5; the match to TRBD1 covers 8 bases. This CDR3 region has 16 residues. Germline trimming cut 0 bases from V and 3 bases from J; bases unmatched to any gene: 4. In germline, CDR1 is LGHNA, CDR2 YNFKEQ. In DNA, the CDR3 is TGTGCCAGCAGCCAAGAGGGGACAGGCTACAATCAGCCCCAGCATTTT. Protein: CASSQEGTGYNQPQHF.

J is TRBJ2-3 and V is TRBV7-6, with 7 nucleotides matching TRBD1. The germline V gene has CDR1 SGHVS and CDR2 FNYEAQ. This CDR3 comprises 15 residues. With V trimmed by 5 bases and J by 2 bases, 7 bases remained unmatched. The CDR3 nucleotides are TGTGCCAGCAGCCACCCGGGACAGAACACAGATACGCAGTATTTT. It codes for CASSHPGQNTDTQYF.

The chain couples TRBV29-1 to TRBJ1-1; 7 bases line up with TRBD1. Germline V gives CDR1 SQVTM, CDR2 ANQGSEA. V shed 6 bases and J 0 bases; nucleotides not matched to a gene: 10. The CDR3 consists of 15 residues. DNA for the CDR3: TGCAGCGTCCAATACAGGGGATTGATGAACACTGAAGCTTTCTTT. Residues: CSVQYRGLMNTEAFF. Full variable domain (rest looked up from reference TRBV29-1 and TRBJ1-1): SAVISQKPSRDICQRGTSLTIQCQVDSQVTMMFWYRQQPGQSLTLIATANQGSEATYESGFVIDKFPISRPNLTFSTLTVSNMSPEDSSIYLCSVQYRGLMNTEAFFGQGTRLTVV.

The chain carries TRBV28 and TRBJ2-5; D possibly corresponds to TRBD1 (5 bases). In germline, CDR1 is MDHEN, CDR2 SYDVKM. The CDR3 totals 14 residues. V lost 7 bases and J lost 4, with 16 bases in between. The CDR3 is CASTRIQGTETQYF. The CDR3 DNA follows: TGTGCCAGCACCCGGATTCAGGGTACAGAGACCCAGTACTTC.

V gene TRBV14 combines with J gene TRBJ1-4, with unresolved D. CDR1 and CDR2 from the germline V gene are SGHDN and FVKESK. Between the trimmed V and J ends, which lost 0 bases and 12 bases, there was a span of 17 bases. The CDR3 is 15 amino acids. In DNA form, the CDR3 reads TGTGCCAGCAGCCAAGAGCGAGGGTTAGGTACTGAACTGTTTTTT. It specifies CASSQERGLGTELFF.

This clonotype was counted at least ten times. V and J are TRBV5-1 and TRBJ2-1; D could derive from TRBD1 or TRBD2 (7 bases each). V gave up 0 bases and J gave up 9 bases, with 16 bases separating them. The CDR3 is made up of 15 amino acids. The V gene's germline CDR1 is SGHRS and CDR2 YFSETQ. CDR3: CASSLGGGGTAEQFF. CDR3 nucleotides: TGCGCCAGCAGCTTGGGGGGAGGGGGGACAGCTGAGCAGTTCTTC.

The chain carries TRBV5-1 and TRBJ2-1; D possibly corresponds to TRBD2 (6 bases). The CDR3 consists of 15 residues. Trimming removed 4 bases from V and 1 base from J, with 12 bases in between. Germline CDR1 and CDR2: SGHRS and YFSETQ. The CDR3 sequence: CASSPVTRSYNEQFF. The CDR3 nucleotides are TGCGCCAGCAGCCCGGTGACTAGGTCCTACAATGAGCAGTTCTTC.

The rearrangement links TRBV3-1 to TRBJ2-5, with TRBD1 matching 7 bases. With V trimmed by 4 bases and J by 7 bases, 9 bases remained unmatched. CDR1 is LGHDT and CDR2 is YNNKEL in the germline V gene (reference sequence). CDR3 length: 14 amino acids. CDR3 loop: CASSLQGDGLTQYF. CDR3 nucleotide sequence: TGTGCCAGCAGCCTGCAGGGGGACGGACTGACCCAGTACTTC.